One and the same sample provided the 30 T cell receptor beta chains below, sequenced in a study of cytomegalovirus exposure and HLA in healthy donors (dated by TCRdb to about 2017). Library preparation was by the immunoSEQ multiplex PCR assay. For the multiplex PCR, a mixture combining 60 forward primers for TCR Vbeta segments and 13 reverse primers for TCR Jbeta segments was used. TCRdb took over this immuneACCESS table, retaining in-frame rearrangements with V and J assigned. Such tables are incomplete; in checked studies, under half of the missing clones stem from an unresolved V gene, and the remainder is unexplained. For this sample there are tens of thousands of clones; roughly 76% appear just once. The ten largest clonotypes hold 7.2% of the sample. Sample: PBMCs. The receptors were gathered from a woman aged 40 to 50 in good health and CMV-seronegative.

J is TRBJ1-6 and V is TRBV27; perhaps TRBD1 as D (6 bases). This CDR3 region has 15 residues. Germline lookup yields CDR1 MNHEY and CDR2 SMNVEV (reference sequence). Trimming took 6 bases from V and 10 from J, leaving 19 bases between them. The CDR3 spells CASSPPGEIGSPLHF. The CDR3 bases are TGTGCCAGCAGCCCCCCAGGGGAAATAGGGTCACCCCTCCACTTT.

CDR3 amino acids: CASRTGDYGEAFF. The CDR3 nucleotides read TGTGCCAGCAGGACAGGGGACTACGGTGAAGCTTTCTTT. The chain joins TRBV27 to TRBJ1-1, with 8 bases aligning to TRBD1. CDR1 and CDR2 from the germline V gene are MNHEY and SMNVEV (reference sequence). The CDR3 has 13 amino acids. V lost 6 bases and J lost 7; bases outside the gene matches: 7.

The chain carries TRBV7-9 and TRBJ2-3; TRBD2 is a possible D gene (5 bases). Germline CDR1 SEHNR, CDR2 FQNEAQ (reference sequence). V lost 2 bases and J lost 7, with 7 bases in between. The CDR3 length is 12 residues. CDR3: CASSLSGNTQYF. The CDR3 nucleotides read TGTGCCAGCAGCTTATCGGGGAATACGCAGTATTTT.

The count of this clone is one. The chain carries TRBV27 and TRBJ2-3, with 7 bases aligning to TRBD2. The CDR3 has 17 residues. CDR1 is MNHEY and CDR2 is SMNVEV in the germline V gene (reference sequence). V lost 5 bases and J lost 2; bases outside the gene matches: 13. The chain's CDR3 is CASSQRAGTIHTDTQYF. CDR3 DNA sequence: TGTGCCAGCAGTCAAAGGGCCGGGACTATTCACACAGATACGCAGTATTTT.

The rearrangement links TRBV28 to TRBJ1-1, with TRBD1 matching over 8 bases. The CDR3 extends over 16 amino acids. Germline V gene lookup returns CDR1 MDHEN and CDR2 SYDVKM. V was clipped by 6 bases and J by 1 base; unmatched bases: 10. The CDR3 DNA is TGTGCCAGCAGCCCGCCTCAGGGGGCCGGGAACACTGAAGCTTTCTTT. Its translation is CASSPPQGAGNTEAFF.

This clone was seen a single time. This chain joins TRBV4-2 and TRBJ2-3; tentatively, D is TRBD2 (7 bases). The V end was cut by 5 bases, the J end by 7 bases, with 19 bases between. Germline V gene sequence: CDR1 LGHNA, CDR2 YNFKEQ. The CDR3 is 15 residues long. The DNA for the CDR3 is TGTGCCAGCAGCTTAGGGGGGGAGGAGGAATATACGCAGTATTTT. Protein: CASSLGGEEEYTQYF.

The gene calls are TRBV30 and TRBJ1-5, with 7 bases lining up with TRBD1. V trimming: 5 bases; J trimming: 5 bases; junction bases outside the gene matches: 15. Germline assignment: CDR1 GTSNPN and CDR2 SVGIG (reference sequence). There are 16 residues in the CDR3. The CDR3 region is CAWRFRDSNEHQPQHF. The CDR3 DNA sequence: TGTGCCTGGCGCTTCCGGGACAGCAATGAACATCAGCCCCAGCATTTT.

The rearrangement links TRBV29-1 to TRBJ2-1, with D maybe TRBD1 (5 bases). The germline V gene encodes CDR1 SQVTM and CDR2 ANQGSEA. The ends were cut back, 5 bases at V and 4 bases at J, with 21 bases in the middle. This CDR3 comprises 16 residues. This chain's CDR3 is CSVSPDRQLGYNEQFF. The CDR3 region has the DNA TGCAGCGTTTCCCCCGATCGACAGTTGGGGTACAATGAGCAGTTCTTC.

As concerns this clone: At one of its ends the junction is not consistent with the germline gene, which may arise from a read error. This rearrangement joins TRBV7-9 to TRBJ1-1, with 7 bases lining up with TRBD1. There are 12 residues in the CDR3. CDR1 is SEHNR, CDR2 FQNEAQ, per germline (reference sequence). CDR3 in amino acids: CSSINTGEEAFF. The CDR3 nucleotides are TGTTCCAGCATCAATACAGGGGAGGAAGCTTTCTTT.

The chain employs TRBV5-1 and TRBJ2-7; TRBD2 matches at 9 bases. CDR3 length equals 16 residues. Germline lookup yields CDR1 SGHRS and CDR2 YFSETQ. V lost 4 bases and J lost 3; bases outside the gene matches: 11. The CDR3: CASSPEGGSGGYEQYF. CDR3 nucleotide sequence: TGCGCCAGCAGCCCGGAGGGAGGTAGCGGGGGCTACGAGCAGTACTTC.

The V and J genes are TRBV4-2 and TRBJ2-4, with 11 bases fitting TRBD2. The CDR3 runs to 19 residues. V trimming: 1 base; J trimming: 8 bases; junction bases outside the gene matches: 16. Germline values: CDR1 LGHNA, CDR2 YNFKEQ. The CDR3 region is CASSQGRGRGTSGVDIQYF. DNA of the CDR3: TGTGCCAGCAGCCAAGGCCGGGGCCGGGGGACTAGCGGTGTGGACATTCAGTACTTC.

This clone was seen just once. V usage is TRBV19 and J usage is TRBJ1-1; 7 bases match TRBD1. V trimming: 7 bases; J trimming: 1 base; junction bases outside the gene matches: 9. Looked up from germline, CDR1 is LNHDA and CDR2 is SQIVND (reference sequence). The CDR3 runs 15 residues. This CDR3 reads CASMGTALPNTEAFF. The CDR3 nucleotides read TGTGCCAGTATGGGGACAGCCTTACCGAACACTGAAGCTTTCTTT.

Notes on this clone: Compared with germline, one end of the junction differs, possibly owing to a read error. The V gene is TRBV28, the J gene TRBJ2-1, with 8 bases lining up with TRBD2. The CDR3 loop spans 12 amino acids. The germline V gene encodes CDR1 MDHEN and CDR2 SYDVKM. CDR3 sequence (DNA): TGCCTAGCGGGTTCCCCCTACAATGAGCAGTTCTTC. Protein: CLAGSPYNEQFF.

The chain links TRBV5-4 to TRBJ2-1, with 9 bases lining up with TRBD2. J lost 10 bases, V lost 2 bases, and 7 bases had no gene match. Germline V CDR1 and CDR2: SGHNT, YYREEE (reference sequence). This CDR3 region has 14 residues. The CDR3 loop is CASSFARTSVEQFF. The CDR3 DNA reads as TGTGCCAGCAGCTTCGCTCGGACTAGCGTAGAGCAGTTCTTC.

The gene calls are TRBV10-2 and TRBJ1-4; D is unclear. The CDR3 loop spans 13 amino acids. Trimming left V 9 bases short and J 7 bases short, with 15 bases between. The germline V gene has CDR1 WSHSY and CDR2 SAAADI. CDR3 amino acids: CASWEAGVEKLFF. The CDR3, as DNA: TGCGCCAGTTGGGAGGCAGGCGTTGAAAAACTGTTTTTT.

V and J are TRBV27 and TRBJ2-3; 8 nucleotides align to TRBD2. V was pared by 3 bases and J by 5 bases, with 10 bases of the junction left unmatched. This CDR3 has 16 amino acids. Per germline, CDR1 MNHEY and CDR2 SMNVEV (reference sequence). The CDR3 loop is CASSFTAGVWGDTQYF. CDR3 sequence (DNA): TGTGCCAGCAGTTTTACAGCGGGAGTATGGGGAGATACGCAGTATTTT.

The chain uses TRBV14 and TRBJ2-1; 7 bases line up with TRBD1. With V trimmed by 6 bases and J by 9 bases, 14 bases remained unmatched. The CDR3 length is 15 residues. Germline V gene sequence: CDR1 SGHDN, CDR2 FVKESK. The CDR3 DNA reads as TGTGCCAGCAGTGCTCCGAGACAGGGTATTTTTGAGCAGTTCTTC. It specifies CASSAPRQGIFEQFF.

V is TRBV15 and J is TRBJ2-2; TRBD2 is a possible D gene (6 bases). This CDR3 is built from 16 residues. Germline-derived CDR1 and CDR2 are LNHNV and YYDKDF (reference sequence). V was clipped by 1 base and J by 3 bases, with 12 bases between them. The CDR3 DNA reads as TGTGCCACCAGCAGAGGGGACGGGAGCTACACCGGGGAGCTGTTTTTT. Its translation: CATSRGDGSYTGELFF.

The rearrangement joins TRBV5-6 to TRBJ1-4, with 10 bases that match TRBD1. The length of the CDR3 is 13 residues. The V segment lost 4 bases and the J segment 8 bases; nucleotides outside the gene matches: 2. The germline CDR1 and CDR2 sequences are SGHDT and YYEEEE. CDR3 region: CASSVGQGEKLFF. The CDR3 bases are TGTGCCAGCAGCGTGGGACAGGGGGAAAAACTGTTTTTT.

The chain is built from TRBV30 and TRBJ1-2; 8 bases agree with TRBD1. V dropped 2 bases and J dropped 8; count of bases not matched to a gene: 10. CDR3 length equals 14 residues. The V gene's germline CDR1 is GTSNPN and CDR2 SVGIG (reference sequence). The CDR3 DNA reads as TGTGCCTGGAGTTCAGGGGGCTTCACCTTGGGCTACACCTTC. Protein product: CAWSSGGFTLGYTF.

Note on this clone: Mismatch with germline at one junction end may stem from a read error. V is TRBV7-9 and J is TRBJ1-2; TRBD1 is a possible D gene (6 bases). The CDR3 spans 15 residues. Germline CDR1 is SEHNR and CDR2 is FQNEAQ (reference sequence). This chain's CDR3 is CASSIAGAGDYGYTF. The CDR3, as DNA: TGTGCCAGCAGCATAGCAGGGGCAGGGGACTATGGCTACACCTTC.

This clone appeared a single time. The chain recombines TRBV5-5 with TRBJ1-2, with a tentative D call TRBD1 (5 bases). V lost 0 bases to trimming and J lost 2 bases, with 11 bases between them. CDR1 SGHKS and CDR2 YYEKEE come from the germline V gene (reference sequence). The CDR3 runs 15 residues. The CDR3 loop reads CASSLGIGGNYGYTF. DNA of the CDR3: TGTGCCAGCAGCTTGGGTATCGGGGGGAACTATGGCTACACCTTC.

This chain uses TRBV7-2 with TRBJ2-7; 11 bases align to TRBD1. In germline, CDR1 is SGHTA, CDR2 FQGNSA. The CDR3 consists of 15 residues. J was trimmed by 4 bases and V by 5 bases; bases with no gene match: 7. This chain's CDR3 is CASSPLGQGVYEQYF. CDR3 DNA sequence: TGTGCCAGCAGCCCCCTGGGACAGGGGGTGTACGAGCAGTACTTC.

This clone has just a few counts. The V and J genes are TRBV15 and TRBJ2-1, with 10 nucleotides matching TRBD1. V was pared by 5 bases and J by 5 bases, with 6 bases of the junction left unmatched. Looked up from germline, CDR1 is LNHNV and CDR2 is YYDKDF (reference sequence). The CDR3 runs to 15 residues. The CDR3 sequence is CATSLTGTGDNEQFF. The CDR3 coding sequence is TGTGCCACCAGCTTAACCGGGACAGGGGACAATGAGCAGTTCTTC.

The V and J genes are TRBV5-1 and TRBJ2-3; D possibly corresponds to TRBD1 (6 bases). Germline-derived CDR1 and CDR2 are SGHRS and YFSETQ. Trimming took off 1 base at V and 4 bases at J, with 10 bases between the two ends. The CDR3 has 14 residues. For the CDR3, the DNA is TGCGCCAGCAGCTTGCAAACAGGGCCAGATACGCAGTATTTT. It encodes CASSLQTGPDTQYF.

This chain joins TRBV11-1 and TRBJ2-3, with 10 bases identical to TRBD2. Per the germline V gene, CDR1 is SGHAT and CDR2 is FQDESV (reference sequence). The J segment lost 2 bases and the V segment lost 1 base, leaving 6 bases of the junction unmatched. The CDR3 runs to 17 residues. This CDR3 is CASSLGTSGGHTDTQYF. For the CDR3, the DNA is TGTGCCAGCAGCTTAGGGACTAGCGGAGGACACACAGATACGCAGTATTTT.

The chain combines TRBV5-1 with TRBJ2-2; TRBD2 aligns across 7 bases. V shed 2 bases and J 7 bases; nucleotides not matched to a gene: 8. The CDR3 totals 15 residues. Germline CDR1 and CDR2: SGHRS and YFSETQ. CDR3 in amino acids: CASSLGLGIYGELFF. CDR3 sequence (DNA): TGCGCCAGCAGCTTAGGACTAGGGATTTACGGGGAGCTGTTTTTT.

The V call is TRBV30, the J call TRBJ2-2; D may be TRBD2 (6 bases). The germline CDR1 and CDR2 sequences are GTSNPN and SVGIG (reference sequence). The ends were cut back, 2 bases at V and 6 bases at J, with 10 bases in the middle. The CDR3 has 13 amino acids. DNA for the CDR3: TGTGCCTGGAGTAGGGAGGTCTCCGGGGAGCTGTTTTTT. This gives the protein CAWSREVSGELFF.

This chain joins TRBV14 and TRBJ2-3, with D tentatively TRBD1 (7 bases). The CDR3 has 14 residues. V lost 4 bases to trimming and J lost 6 bases, with 14 bases between them. CDR1 is SGHDN, CDR2 FVKESK, per germline. The CDR3 DNA reads as TGTGCCAGCAGCCCCGGGGGACAGACTGATACGCAGTATTTT. Translation: CASSPGGQTDTQYF.

The chain recombines TRBV7-2 with TRBJ2-3; TRBD2 matches 11 bases. Germline V gene sequence: CDR1 SGHTA, CDR2 FQGNSA. The J segment lost 2 bases and the V segment lost 0 bases, leaving 4 bases of the junction unmatched. The CDR3 spans 17 residues. The CDR3 bases are TGTGCCAGCAGCTTAGCGGGGACTAGCGGATTCACAGATACGCAGTATTTT. This gives the protein CASSLAGTSGFTDTQYF.